These 8 T cell receptor beta chains share one sample of origin, sequenced in a study of blood T cell repertoires in COVID-19. Sequencing used immunoSEQ multiplex PCR; TCRdb keeps in-frame clones, though not all of them. There are some 100,000 clones in the sample; about 90% occur only once, and about 1.7% lies in the top ten. Sequencing was done on a sample of peripheral blood. These receptors came from a human donor with active COVID-19. The donor label of this sample is uncertain.

This sequence joins TRBV2 and TRBJ2-7, with TRBD1 matching over 7 bases. CDR1 and CDR2 from the germline V gene are SNHLY and FYNNEI. The CDR3 sequence is 15 residues long. Trimming took 4 bases from V and 4 from J; bases not matched to a gene: 10. CDR3 sequence: CASSATPGQLYEQYF. In DNA, the CDR3 is TGTGCCAGCAGTGCAACCCCGGGACAGCTTTACGAGCAGTACTTC.

The rearrangement uses TRBV2 and TRBJ2-1; 7 positions agree with TRBD2. This CDR3 spans 15 amino acids. Losses at the gene ends were 6 bases for V and 8 bases for J; bases not matched to a gene: 13. The germline gives CDR1 SNHLY, CDR2 FYNNEI. CDR3 nucleotides: TGTGCCAGCAGCAGAAAAACTAGCGTCATAGATGAGCAGTTCTTC. Translation gives CASSRKTSVIDEQFF.

The V call is TRBV7-3, the J call TRBJ2-3; TRBD2 agrees at 13 bases. The CDR3 consists of 15 residues. J gave up 6 bases and V 5 bases, and 5 bases lay outside the gene matches. The germline V gene encodes CDR1 SGHTA and CDR2 FQGTGA. The CDR3 nucleotides read TGTGCCAGCAGCGCACTAGCGGGGGGGCCTGATACGCAGTATTTT. Protein sequence: CASSALAGGPDTQYF. The full variable domain, in which reference TRBV7-3 and TRBJ2-3 provide the parts outside the CDR3, is GAGVSQTPSNKVTEKGKYVELRCDPISGHTALYWYRQSLGQGPEFLIYFQGTGAADDSGLPNDRFFAVRPEGSVSTLKIQRTERGDSAVYLCASSALAGGPDTQYFGPGTRLTVL.

The chain joins TRBV28 to TRBJ1-4, with D perhaps matching TRBD1 (5 bases). The CDR3 is 17 residues long. V lost 8 bases and J lost 3, with 22 bases in between. Germline V gene sequence: CDR1 MDHEN, CDR2 SYDVKM. The CDR3 DNA sequence: TGTGCCAGCGGACTTTTAGTGGGCGGGGGGTCTAATGAAAAACTGTTTTTT. It specifies CASGLLVGGGSNEKLFF.

This clone is a singleton in its sample. The genes are TRBV9 and TRBJ1-6; 9 bases agree with TRBD1. The CDR3 extends over 14 amino acids. V shed 0 bases and J 13 bases; nucleotides not matched to a gene: 5. Germline V lookup: CDR1 SGDLS, CDR2 YYNGEE. CDR3 amino acids: CASSVGDRVAPLHF. The CDR3 coding sequence is TGTGCCAGCAGCGTAGGGGACAGGGTGGCGCCCCTCCACTTT. Using reference TRBV9 and TRBJ1-6 for the parts outside the CDR3, the full variable domain is DSGVTQTPKHLITATGQRVTLRCSPRSGDLSVYWYQQSLDQGLQFLIQYYNGEERAKGNILERFSAQQFPDLHSELNLSSLELGDSALYFCASSVGDRVAPLHFGNGTRLTVT.

The V call is TRBV6-5, the J call TRBJ1-3; D unresolved. CDR1 is MNHEY and CDR2 is SVGAGI in the germline V gene. The CDR3 spans 15 residues. V dropped 9 bases and J dropped 0 bases, with 15 bases sitting between them. The CDR3 loop is CASFKTLRSGNTIYF. The CDR3 DNA follows: TGTGCCAGTTTTAAGACACTCCGCTCTGGAAACACCATATATTTT.

CDR3 amino acids: CASSSGVTYEQYF. CDR3 coding DNA: TGTGCCAGCAGTTCGGGGGTTACCTACGAGCAGTACTTC. The chain recombines TRBV11-2 with TRBJ2-7; tentative D call: TRBD2 (6 bases). Germline lookup yields CDR1 SGHAT and CDR2 FQNNGV. This CDR3 comprises 13 residues. Trimming shortened V by 6 bases and J by 2 bases, and 11 bases separated the two germline ends.

The V and J genes are TRBV19 and TRBJ2-2, with TRBD1 identical over 8 bases. The CDR3 has 13 residues. The V and J ends lost 9 bases and 6 bases, in that order; junction bases with no gene match: 6. CDR1 is LNHDA and CDR2 is SQIVND in the germline V gene (reference sequence). The CDR3 coding sequence is TGTGCCAGCCTGGGCAGGGGGCCCGGGGAGCTGTTTTTT. Amino acids: CASLGRGPGELFF. Full variable domain (missing parts from reference TRBV19 and TRBJ2-2): DGGITQSPKYLFRKEGQNVTLSCEQNLNHDAMYWYRQDPGQGLRLIYYSQIVNDFQKGDIAEGYSVSREKKESFPLTVTSAQKNPTAFYLCASLGRGPGELFFGEGSRLTVL.